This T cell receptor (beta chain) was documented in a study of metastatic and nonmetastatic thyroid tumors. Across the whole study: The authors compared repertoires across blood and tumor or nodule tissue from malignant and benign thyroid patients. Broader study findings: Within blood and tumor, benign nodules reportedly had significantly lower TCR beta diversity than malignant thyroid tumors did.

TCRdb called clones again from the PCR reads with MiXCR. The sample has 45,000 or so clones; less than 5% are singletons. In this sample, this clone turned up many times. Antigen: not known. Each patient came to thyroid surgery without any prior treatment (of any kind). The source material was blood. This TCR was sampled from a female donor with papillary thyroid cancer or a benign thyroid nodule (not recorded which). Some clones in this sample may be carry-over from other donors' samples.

The CDR3 DNA sequence: TGTGCCAGCAGCTTCTTGGGGGCAACCTACGAGCAGTACTTC. Its translation is CASSFLGATYEQYF. The V and J genes are TRBV5-6 and TRBJ2-7, with a possible D match to TRBD1 (6 bases). This CDR3 is built from 14 residues. Germline lookup yields CDR1 SGHDT and CDR2 YYEEEE. Trimming removed 2 bases at V and 2 bases at J, with 11 bases between. Variable domain in full (rest from reference TRBV5-6 and TRBJ2-7): DAGVTQSPTHLIKTRGQQVTLRCSPKSGHDTVSWYQQALGQGPQFIFQYYEEEERQRGNFPDRFSGHQFPNYSSELNVNALLLGDSALYLCASSFLGATYEQYFGPGTRLTVT.